Listed here is a single T cell receptor beta chain. Its antigen is unknown. This sample is part of a study of CD8 T cells in ankylosing spondylitis. Study-level findings and limits: Clones tied to disease were said to be significantly enriched in matched ankylosing spondylitis synovial fluid. Reactive arthritis synovial fluid and blood previously showed some of these motif variants. CD8+ disease-linked clones were present at relatively low frequencies in blood. Within ankylosing spondylitis blood, a TCR beta motif made up of under 10 highly homologous variants appeared to be characteristic.

Germline lookup yields CDR1 SQVTM and CDR2 ANQGSEA. CDR3 length equals 13 residues. The V and J ends lost 5 bases and 8 bases, in that order; junction bases with no gene match: 8. Quantitative 5'-RACE with molecular barcodes was used to make the TCR beta libraries. A single record per CDR3 protein comes from TCRdb applying MiXCR to the 5' RACE reads. The table has 300,000 to 400,000 distinct CDR3 sequences, around 24% seen once. Material: blood, either unsorted or a sorted T cell fraction (not recorded which). The chain joins TRBV29-1 to TRBJ2-2, with 7 bases fitting TRBD2. The clonotype was recovered from a male donor with ankylosing spondylitis. The CDR3 coding sequence is TGCAGCGTTCTAGCGGTTCGGGCTGGGGAGCTGTTTTTT. Translation: CSVLAVRAGELFF.